What follows is one T cell receptor (beta chain) and its context. Its antigen is currently unknown. Trimming left V 3 bases short and J 2 bases short, with 9 bases between. The CDR3 consists of 14 residues. Germline CDR1 and CDR2: LGHNT and FRNRAP. The sample belongs to a study of T cell responses to AZD1222 COVID-19 vaccine. Study-wide results and limits: Clonal diversity was possibly underestimated; the donors were predominantly white British and more often female.

Some clones are missing from TCRdb's copy, which holds only in-frame ones; the method was immunoSEQ multiplex PCR. The sample carries 130,000 to 150,000 clones, more than 70% recorded once. This sample comprised peripheral blood, obtained on day 0 of AZD1222 vaccination. The chain is built from TRBV12-5 and TRBJ2-3; a possible D gene is TRBD1 (6 bases). The sequence was obtained from an adult in good health. CDR3 protein: CASGFGQSTDTQYF. CDR3 nucleotide sequence: TGTGCTAGTGGTTTTGGACAGTCCACAGATACGCAGTATTTT.